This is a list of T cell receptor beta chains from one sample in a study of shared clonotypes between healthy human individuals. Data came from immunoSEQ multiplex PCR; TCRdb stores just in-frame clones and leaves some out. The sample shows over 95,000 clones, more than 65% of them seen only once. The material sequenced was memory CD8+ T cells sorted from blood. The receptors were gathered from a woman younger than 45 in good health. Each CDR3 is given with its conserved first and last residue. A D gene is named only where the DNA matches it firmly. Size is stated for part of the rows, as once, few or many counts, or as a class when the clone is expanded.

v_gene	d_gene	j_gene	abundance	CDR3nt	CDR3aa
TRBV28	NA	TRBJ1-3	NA	TGTGCCAGCAACCCAAGTCGGGGGGCTGGAAACACCATATATTTT	CASNPSRGAGNTIYF
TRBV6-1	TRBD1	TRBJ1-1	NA	TGTGCCAGGGGACAGCCTGAAGCTTTCTTT	CARGQPEAFF
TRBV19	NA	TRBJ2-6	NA	TGTGCCAGTAGATCACAAAGTCGGGCCAACGTCCTGACTTTC	CASRSQSRANVLTF
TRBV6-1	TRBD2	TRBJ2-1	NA	TGTGCCAGCAGTCTAGCGGGAGGGCAGTACAATGAGCAGTTCTTC	CASSLAGGQYNEQFF
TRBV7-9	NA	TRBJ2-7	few	TGTGCCACATCCGTACTCTCTCCCTACGAGCAGTACTTC	CATSVLSPYEQYF
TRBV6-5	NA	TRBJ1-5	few	TGTGCCAGCAGACCGCTTTTAGGGAACAATCAGCCCCAGCATTTT	CASRPLLGNNQPQHF
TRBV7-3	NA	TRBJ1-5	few	TGTGCCAGCAGCGGGCGGAAACATCAGCCCCAGCATTTT	CASSGRKHQPQHF
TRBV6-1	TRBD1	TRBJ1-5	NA	TGTGCCAGCAGTGAAGGGGAAGGGGGCCAGCCCCAGCATTTT	CASSEGEGGQPQHF
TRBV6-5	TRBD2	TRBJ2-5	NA	TGTGCCAGCAGTTCGGCGGGAGAATATGAGACCCAGTACTTC	CASSSAGEYETQYF
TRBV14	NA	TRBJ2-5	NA	TGTGCCAGCAGCCAAGAATGGACAGCGAAAGAGACCCAGTACTTC	CASSQEWTAKETQYF
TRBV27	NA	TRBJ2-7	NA	TGTGCCAGCAGTTTCGGGGTCGGCGAGCAGTACTTC	CASSFGVGEQYF
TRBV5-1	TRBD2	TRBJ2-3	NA	TGCGCCAGCAGCCAAAGGACTAGCGACACAGATACGCAGTATTTT	CASSQRTSDTDTQYF
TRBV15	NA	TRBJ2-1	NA	TGTGCCACCAGCAGAGATCGAGGGGGGGTCGATGAGCAGTTCTTC	CATSRDRGGVDEQFF
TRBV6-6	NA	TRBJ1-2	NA	TGTGCCAGCAGTTACTCGAGAGGGGGGGCCGATGGCTACACCTTC	CASSYSRGGADGYTF
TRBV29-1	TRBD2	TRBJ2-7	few	TGCAGCGTTTGGACTAGCGGGAGTCCTGGTTACGAGCAGTACTTC	CSVWTSGSPGYEQYF
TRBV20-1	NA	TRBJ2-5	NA	TGCAGTGCTCCCGCCTGCGAGACCCAGTACTTC	CSAPACETQYF
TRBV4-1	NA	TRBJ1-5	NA	TGCGCCAGCAGCCCGTCGCGGGGGAATCAGCCCCAGCATTTT	CASSPSRGNQPQHF